The 20 T cell receptor beta chains reported below all come from one sample, sequenced in a study of cytomegalovirus exposure and HLA in healthy donors. In the PCR, 60 Vbeta and 13 Jbeta primers were used. Data came from immunoSEQ multiplex PCR; TCRdb stores just in-frame clones and leaves some out. The sample shows approximately 160,000 clones, 82% of them seen only once. Sequencing input: PBMCs. The receptors here all came from a girl between 5 and 17 years old in good health and CMV-seropositive.

The CDR3 DNA sequence: TGCGCCAGCAGCCATGTCAGGGAAACGGTTGAAAAACTGTTTTTT. Translated: CASSHVRETVEKLFF. The chain is built from TRBV4-1 and TRBJ1-4; tentative D call: TRBD1 (5 bases). Trimming took off 3 bases at V and 7 bases at J, with 15 bases between the two ends. The germline gives CDR1 MGHRA, CDR2 YSYEKL. This CDR3 has 15 amino acids.

The gene calls are TRBV6-5 and TRBJ1-1, with D uncertain. This CDR3 is 13 amino acids long. Trimming took 6 bases from V and 1 from J, leaving 9 bases between them. CDR1 and CDR2 from the germline V gene are MNHEY and SVGAGI. The CDR3 protein is CASSTNRNTEAFF. The CDR3 DNA is TGTGCCAGCAGCACCAACAGGAACACTGAAGCTTTCTTT.

J is TRBJ1-1 and V is TRBV23-1; D remains unclear. TRBV23-1 is annotated as an ORF whose role is uncertain. V lost 4 bases and J lost 1, with 10 bases in between. The CDR3 loop spans 14 amino acids. Here the CDR3 DNA reads TGCGCCAGCAGTCGGGCTATACAGAACACTGAAGCTTTCTTT. It yields the protein CASSRAIQNTEAFF.

V and J are TRBV2 and TRBJ1-1; perhaps TRBD1 as D (6 bases). Germline CDR1 SNHLY, CDR2 FYNNEI. This CDR3 region has 15 residues. Trimming shortened V by 6 bases and J by 0 bases, and 14 bases separated the two germline ends. Here the CDR3 DNA reads TGTGCCAGCAGGCAGGCGGGGGGGCTGAACACTGAAGCTTTCTTT. It yields the protein CASRQAGGLNTEAFF. Complete variable domain (other parts from reference TRBV2 and TRBJ1-1): EPEVTQTPSHQVTQMGQEVILRCVPISNHLYFYWYRQILGQKVEFLVSFYNNEISEKSEIFDDQFSVERPDGSNFTLKIRSTKLEDSAMYFCASRQAGGLNTEAFFGQGTRLTVV.

This clone came up once. The gene calls are TRBV27 and TRBJ1-2, with TRBD1 as a possible D gene (5 bases). This CDR3 region has 17 residues. Germline V gene data show CDR1 as MNHEY and CDR2 as SMNVEV (reference sequence). V was cut by 3 bases and J by 4 bases, with 21 bases left in between. CDR3 in amino acids: CASSLISPGRGPYGYTF. CDR3 sequence (DNA): TGTGCCAGCAGTTTGATCTCACCAGGAAGGGGCCCCTATGGCTACACCTTC.

This chain uses TRBV25-1 with TRBJ2-1; TRBD2 matches at 13 bases. The germline CDR1 and CDR2 sequences are MGHDK and SYGVNS. With 8 bases clipped from V and 6 bases from J, the junction kept 4 bases outside the gene matches. There are 14 residues in the CDR3. This CDR3 reads CASQTSGRPNEQFF. CDR3 in DNA: TGTGCCAGCCAGACTAGCGGGAGGCCCAATGAGCAGTTCTTC.

The chain carries TRBV5-1 and TRBJ2-5; 12 nucleotides match TRBD2. The CDR3 is 15 residues long. J was trimmed by 5 bases and V by 2 bases; bases with no gene match: 4. CDR1 SGHRS and CDR2 YFSETQ come from the germline V gene. CDR3 in DNA: TGCGCCAGCAGCTTCTTACTAGCGGGGGGCGAGACCCAGTACTTC. It specifies CASSFLLAGGETQYF.

The chain has TRBV7-9 and TRBJ1-2; TRBD1 matches at 9 bases. Germline-derived CDR1 and CDR2 are SEHNR and FQNEAQ (reference sequence). The CDR3 contains 14 residues. Trimming took 3 bases from V and 7 from J; bases not matched to a gene: 6. CDR3 amino acids: CASSFTGGVRGYTF. The CDR3 region has the DNA TGTGCCAGCAGCTTTACAGGGGGCGTACGTGGCTACACCTTC.

For the CDR3, the DNA is TGTGCCAGCAGCGTAGACGGGAACTATGGCTACACCTTC. This sequence encodes CASSVDGNYGYTF. This chain uses TRBV9 with TRBJ1-2; D is undetermined. Germline-derived CDR1 and CDR2 are SGDLS and YYNGEE. The CDR3 length is 13 residues. V lost 0 bases, J lost 2 bases, and 5 bases lay in between.

CDR3 amino acids: CASSSGPQGEQYF. Written as DNA, the CDR3 is TGTGCCAGCAGCTCCGGGCCCCAGGGAGAGCAGTACTTC. This chain links TRBV11-3 with TRBJ2-7; tentative D call: TRBD1 (5 bases). Per germline, CDR1 SGHNT and CDR2 YENEEA. V gave up 4 bases and J gave up 7 bases, with 14 bases separating them. This CDR3 comprises 13 residues.

The chain couples TRBV28 to TRBJ2-7; D perhaps matches TRBD2 (6 bases). From germline, CDR1 is MDHEN and CDR2 SYDVKM. V lost 2 bases and J 2 bases, leaving 10 bases between the germline ends. The CDR3 totals 14 residues. The CDR3 region has the DNA TGTGCCAGCAGTTTAGGGACTTCACCCTACGAGCAGTACTTC. Protein product: CASSLGTSPYEQYF.

This chain links TRBV25-1 with TRBJ1-2; a possible D gene is TRBD1 (6 bases). Germline loops: CDR1 MGHDK, CDR2 SYGVNS. The CDR3 covers 12 residues. V dropped 5 bases and J dropped 4 bases, with 8 bases sitting between them. The CDR3 DNA reads as TGTGCCAGCAGTTGGGGGCCCTATGGCTACACCTTC. Amino acid sequence: CASSWGPYGYTF.

The V and J genes are TRBV14 and TRBJ2-7, with D uncertain. V lost 0 bases to trimming and J lost 4 bases, with 7 bases between them. In germline, CDR1 is SGHDN, CDR2 FVKESK. CDR3 length equals 13 residues. The CDR3 region is CASSQDPGYEQYF. The CDR3 DNA is TGTGCCAGCAGCCAAGATCCCGGGTACGAGCAGTACTTC. Filled out from reference TRBV14 and TRBJ2-7, the complete variable domain reads EAGVTQFPSHSVIEKGQTVTLRCDPISGHDNLYWYRRVMGKEIKFLLHFVKESKQDESGMPNNRFLAERTGGTYSTLKVQPAELEDSGVYFCASSQDPGYEQYFGPGTRLTVT.

The DNA for the CDR3 is TGTGCCAGCAGTTTAGGGGCGTCCCTCACCAGTGAGCAGTTCTTC. Protein product: CASSLGASLTSEQFF. The chain carries TRBV28 and TRBJ2-1; possibly TRBD1 for D (5 bases). V shed 2 bases and J shed 9 bases, with 17 bases lying between them. Germline V CDR1 and CDR2: MDHEN, SYDVKM. This CDR3 spans 15 amino acids.

This clone appeared a single time. The CDR3 reads CASSQADRGYMNTEAFF. The CDR3 DNA follows: TGCGCCAGCAGCCAAGCGGACAGGGGATATATGAACACTGAAGCTTTCTTT. The rearrangement uses TRBV4-1 and TRBJ1-1, with 9 positions matching TRBD1. The J segment lost 0 bases and the V segment lost 1 base, leaving 6 bases of the junction unmatched. The CDR3 is 17 amino acids. Germline lookup yields CDR1 MGHRA and CDR2 YSYEKL.

The count of this clone is one. This rearrangement joins TRBV27 to TRBJ2-1; possibly TRBD1 for D (5 bases). CDR3 size: 15 residues. The germline V and J ends were trimmed by 6 bases and 8 bases, with 20 bases remaining between them. Germline assignment: CDR1 MNHEY and CDR2 SMNVEV (reference sequence). CDR3 sequence reads: CASRGSLAVGHEQFF. Here the CDR3 DNA reads TGTGCCAGCAGGGGCTCTTTAGCCGTGGGGCATGAGCAGTTCTTC.

The gene calls are TRBV7-9 and TRBJ1-1; no firm D call. V was trimmed by 1 base and J by 0 bases, leaving 6 bases between them. The CDR3 loop spans 14 amino acids. CDR1 and CDR2 (germline): SEHNR, FQNEAQ (reference sequence). Here the CDR3 DNA reads TGTGCCAGCAGCTTAGACACCTTGAACACTGAAGCTTTCTTT. This encodes CASSLDTLNTEAFF.

The genes are TRBV4-3 and TRBJ1-2; 8 bases are a match to TRBD1. This CDR3 region has 19 residues. V was pared by 0 bases and J by 5 bases, with 17 bases of the junction left unmatched. Germline V gene data show CDR1 as LGHNA and CDR2 as YSLEER. CDR3 sequence: CASSQEYNLAGGSSYGYTF. For the CDR3, the DNA is TGCGCCAGCAGCCAAGAGTATAATTTGGCAGGGGGCTCCTCTTATGGCTACACCTTC.

The chain joins TRBV6-5 to TRBJ2-1, with 7 bases matching TRBD2. V shed 6 bases and J 10 bases; nucleotides not matched to a gene: 6. Germline CDR1 reads MNHEY; CDR2 reads SVGAGI. The CDR3 sequence is 12 residues long. The CDR3 DNA is TGTGCCAGCAGCTCCCCTAGCGGCGAGCAGTTCTTC. It is translated as CASSSPSGEQFF.

This chain links TRBV5-1 with TRBJ2-5, with TRBD1 matching 8 bases. Germline V lookup: CDR1 SGHRS, CDR2 YFSETQ. Trimming took 5 bases from V and 0 from J; bases not matched to a gene: 3. The CDR3 sequence is 14 residues long. CDR3 in DNA: TGCGCCAGCAGTCGACAGGGGAACCAAGAGACCCAGTACTTC. It codes for CASSRQGNQETQYF.